This is a list of T cell receptor beta chains from one sample in a study of cytomegalovirus exposure and HLA in healthy donors. The assay was immunoSEQ multiplex PCR, and TCRdb's table has in-frame clones only and misses some. Counted here are about 200,000 clones, approximately 80% occurring once; the ten biggest clones make up just under 3%. Sequencing was carried out using PBMCs. Receptors were obtained from a woman aged 25 to 45 in good health and CMV-seronegative. Each CDR3 is given with its conserved first and last residue. Each record gives: D gene, J gene, V gene, clone size, CDR3 protein, CDR3 DNA. A D gene is named only where the DNA matches it firmly. Clone size is stated in some rows and not others, as once, few, many or a class when expanded.

D: .; J: TRBJ1-5; V: TRBV19; size: .; CDR3: CASSLGEQGNQPQHF; DNA: TGTGCCAGTAGCCTTGGGGAGCAGGGGAATCAGCCCCAGCATTTT
D: TRBD2; J: TRBJ2-7; V: TRBV7-2; size: .; CDR3: CASRRSGSLYEQYF; DNA: TGTGCCAGCAGACGTAGCGGGAGTCTCTACGAGCAGTACTTC
D: .; J: TRBJ1-6; V: TRBV6-5; size: .; CDR3: CASSYSEDTYNSPLHF; DNA: TGTGCCAGCAGTTACTCTGAGGACACATATAATTCACCCCTCCACTTT
D: TRBD1; J: TRBJ2-7; V: TRBV2; size: .; CDR3: CASTQGASYEQYF; DNA: TGTGCCTCCACTCAGGGGGCGTCCTACGAGCAGTACTTC
D: .; J: TRBJ2-2; V: TRBV10-3; size: few; CDR3: CAISESKGTTGELFF; DNA: TGTGCCATCAGTGAGTCGAAGGGGACAACCGGGGAGCTGTTTTTT
D: .; J: TRBJ2-5; V: TRBV25-1; size: .; CDR3: CASSGGAGRDWETQYF; DNA: TGTGCCAGCAGTGGTGGGGCGGGGCGGGACTGGGAGACCCAGTACTTC
D: TRBD1; J: TRBJ1-2; V: TRBV7-8; size: .; CDR3: CASSLWGQGLRGYGYTF; DNA: TGTGCCAGCAGCTTATGGGGACAGGGGCTTCGTGGCTATGGCTACACCTTC
D: TRBD1; J: TRBJ1-1; V: TRBV27; size: few; CDR3: CASRILQGDTEAFF; DNA: TGTGCCAGCAGAATCCTCCAGGGGGACACTGAAGCTTTCTTT
D: .; J: TRBJ1-1; V: TRBV13; size: once; CDR3: CASSYTGIGTEAFF; DNA: TGTGCCAGCAGCTACACAGGGATAGGAACTGAAGCTTTCTTT
D: .; J: TRBJ2-2; V: TRBV5-1; size: .; CDR3: CASSLDRVSGELFF; DNA: TGCGCCAGCAGCTTGGATCGGGTATCCGGGGAGCTGTTTTTT
D: TRBD1; J: TRBJ2-3; V: TRBV28; size: .; CDR3: CASSWNTGQGTDTQYF; DNA: TGTGCCAGCAGCTGGAATACGGGACAGGGCACAGATACGCAGTATTTT
D: .; J: TRBJ1-4; V: TRBV7-9; size: .; CDR3: CASSPAVVRLFF; DNA: TGTGCCAGCAGCCCAGCGGTGGTCAGGCTGTTTTTT
D: .; J: TRBJ2-5; V: TRBV5-6; size: .; CDR3: CASSHGNMGAILETQYF; DNA: TGTGCCAGCAGCCACGGAAACATGGGGGCCATTTTGGAGACCCAGTACTTC
D: .; J: TRBJ1-2; V: TRBV5-8; size: .; CDR3: CASSLGPPRGYPF; DNA: TGTGCCAGCAGCTTGGGACCGCCAAGAGGCTACCCCTTC
D: TRBD1; J: TRBJ1-5; V: TRBV18; size: .; CDR3: CASSPSGQHNQPQHF; DNA: TGTGCCAGCTCACCGTCGGGACAGCACAATCAGCCCCAGCATTTT
D: .; J: TRBJ2-6; V: TRBV6-4; size: .; CDR3: CASSAGADGANVLTF; DNA: TGTGCCAGCAGTGCTGGGGCAGACGGGGCCAACGTCCTGACTTTC
D: .; J: TRBJ1-5; V: TRBV19; size: .; CDR3: CASSPRDPQNLPQHF; DNA: TGTGCCAGTAGTCCCAGGGATCCCCAAAATCTGCCCCAGCATTTT
D: .; J: TRBJ1-2; V: TRBV6-1; size: .; CDR3: CASRASAHYGYTF; DNA: TGTGCCAGCAGAGCATCCGCCCACTATGGCTACACCTTC
D: TRBD1; J: TRBJ1-6; V: TRBV5-1; size: .; CDR3: CASSRGQGINSPLHF; DNA: TGCGCCAGCAGCCGGGGACAGGGGATTAATTCACCCCTCCACTTT
D: .; J: TRBJ2-5; V: TRBV18; size: few; CDR3: CASSPRLQETQYF; DNA: TGTGCCAGCTCACCACGGCTTCAAGAGACCCAGTACTTC
D: .; J: TRBJ1-2; V: TRBV2; size: .; CDR3: CASSGYSQGDGYTF; DNA: TGTGCCAGCAGTGGGTATTCACAAGGGGATGGCTACACCTTC
D: .; J: TRBJ1-3; V: TRBV9; size: .; CDR3: CASSVTDKAGNTIYF; DNA: TGTGCCAGCAGCGTAACGGATAAAGCGGGAAACACCATATATTTT
D: .; J: TRBJ1-1; V: TRBV30; size: once; CDR3: CAWSVGAGNTEAFF; DNA: TGTGCCTGGAGTGTAGGGGCAGGGAACACTGAAGCTTTCTTT
D: .; J: TRBJ2-3; V: TRBV29-1; size: few; CDR3: CSVEVQITDTQYF; DNA: TGCAGCGTTGAGGTGCAGATCACAGATACGCAGTATTTT
D: .; J: TRBJ1-1; V: TRBV6-5; size: .; CDR3: CASSYSIGSTEAFF; DNA: TGTGCCAGCAGTTACTCGATCGGGTCCACTGAAGCTTTCTTT
D: .; J: TRBJ1-3; V: TRBV2; size: .; CDR3: CASSENLGVGNTIYF; DNA: TGTGCCAGCAGTGAAAATCTGGGCGTCGGAAACACCATATATTTT